This T cell receptor (beta chain) was recorded in a study of blood T cell repertoires in COVID-19. Across the study: COVID-19 samples collected from the United States, Italy and Spain covered acute and convalescent phases.

V was pared by 3 bases and J by 2 bases, with 9 bases between. This CDR3 region has 14 residues. Germline assignment: CDR1 SGDLS and CDR2 YYNGEE. Methods used by the authors: Amplification with reference gene primers provided the estimates of nucleated cell counts. Measured with immunoSEQ multiplex PCR; TCRdb has only the in-frame clones, and not every one. D and trimming come from the DNA, and the V and J calls and clone size come from that table. The table records approximately 170,000 clones, around 84% of them present only once. This clonotype originated in a woman over 75 with acute or convalescent COVID-19. Sequencing was carried out using peripheral blood. J is TRBJ2-1 and V is TRBV9; D uncertain. The CDR3 DNA reads TGTGCCAGCAGCGGGGCGTCGACCTACAATGAGCAGTTCTTC. It encodes CASSGASTYNEQFF.